These 8 T cell receptor beta chains share one sample of origin, sequenced in a study of blood T cell repertoires in COVID-19 (dated by TCRdb to 2018 to 2020). Library preparation used the immunoSEQ multiplex PCR assay. Here the immuneACCESS table is served through TCRdb, limited to in-frame sequences with V and J called. Missing clones are a known gap in these copies; in checked studies unresolved V genes cover under half, and the rest lacks a known reason. The sample records about 60,000 clones, 88% of which are singletons. Approximately 5% of the sample is in the top ten clones. The sample consisted of peripheral blood. The origin of the receptors is a human donor in a cohort sampled during active COVID-19.

V usage is TRBV28 and J usage is TRBJ1-4, with 7 bases identical to TRBD1. In germline, CDR1 is MDHEN, CDR2 SYDVKM. The CDR3 spans 15 residues. V lost 1 base and J lost 3; bases outside the gene matches: 2. The CDR3 region has the DNA TGTGCCAGCAGTTTATACGGGACAGCTAATGAAAAACTGTTTTTT. Translated, it gives CASSLYGTANEKLFF.

The rearrangement links TRBV5-5 to TRBJ2-1, with 9 bases matching TRBD2. Trimming cost V 4 bases and J 15 bases; bases outside gene matches: 11. Germline V CDR1 and CDR2: SGHKS, YYEKEE (reference sequence). This CDR3 is 13 amino acids long. The CDR3 is CASSLRGREGRFF. The CDR3 DNA is TGTGCCAGCAGCCTCCGGGGGCGGGAGGGTCGGTTCTTC.

The CDR3 bases are TGTGCCAGCAGCAGGGGGTATCACGCTGAAGCTTTCTTT. Amino acid sequence: CASSRGYHAEAFF. The V call is TRBV27, the J call TRBJ1-1; 7 positions match TRBD1. The ends lost 6 bases at V and 6 bases at J; junction bases unmatched: 7. CDR1 is MNHEY and CDR2 is SMNVEV in the germline V gene (reference sequence). This CDR3 is 13 amino acids long.

This clone was detected only once. This sequence joins TRBV19 and TRBJ1-1; D ambiguous. CDR3 length: 14 residues. Trimming stripped 1 base from V and 8 bases from J, with 14 bases between. The germline CDR1 and CDR2 sequences are LNHDA and SQIVND (reference sequence). Here the CDR3 reads CASSIVLDIGEAFF. The CDR3, as DNA: TGTGCCAGTAGTATAGTTCTTGACATTGGGGAAGCTTTCTTT.

The chain couples TRBV7-2 to TRBJ2-3; the match to TRBD2 covers 13 bases. Trimming took 4 bases from V and 7 from J; bases not matched to a gene: 5. Germline loops: CDR1 SGHTA, CDR2 FQGNSA. There are 15 residues in the CDR3. The CDR3 sequence: CASSSGLAGMHTQYF. The CDR3 coding sequence is TGTGCCAGCAGCTCGGGACTAGCGGGGATGCATACGCAGTATTTT.

This clone was recorded once. The V and J genes are TRBV5-1 and TRBJ2-7; unclear D gene. Germline V gene sequence: CDR1 SGHRS, CDR2 YFSETQ. The CDR3 length is 17 residues. Between the trimmed V and J ends, which lost 2 bases and 3 bases, there was a span of 21 bases. This CDR3 reads CASSLGLVRSSGYEQYF. CDR3 in DNA: TGCGCCAGCAGCTTAGGTCTCGTTCGGAGCTCGGGCTACGAGCAGTACTTC.

This chain connects TRBV25-1 to TRBJ2-7, with 7 bases aligning to TRBD1. The V gene end was trimmed by 5 bases and the J gene end by 7 bases; junction bases not matched to a gene: 5. The germline CDR1 and CDR2 sequences are MGHDK and SYGVNS. The CDR3 is 12 residues long. The CDR3 protein is CASSYRGFEQYF. The CDR3 bases are TGTGCCAGCAGTTACAGGGGATTTGAGCAGTACTTC.

The gene calls are TRBV7-9 and TRBJ1-3, with no clear D. CDR3 size: 14 residues. Germline CDR1 reads SEHNR; CDR2 reads FQNEAQ (reference sequence). V lost 0 bases and J 1 base, leaving 4 bases between the germline ends. As DNA, the CDR3 is TGTGCCAGCAGCTTAGCGACTTCTGGAAACACCATATATTTT. Encoded protein: CASSLATSGNTIYF.